The 24 T cell receptor beta chains below were found in one sample sequenced in a study of CD8 T cells in ankylosing spondylitis. TCRdb reprocessed the 5' RACE reads via MiXCR and lists one record per CDR3 protein. The sample lists 100,000 or so distinct CDR3 sequences, around 24% occurring once. Material for sequencing was synovial fluid, either unsorted or a sorted T cell fraction (not recorded which). Source of these receptors: a male donor with ankylosing spondylitis.

This clonotype has only a few counts. J is TRBJ2-2 and V is TRBV7-2; 10 bases fit TRBD2. J lost 3 bases, V lost 5 bases, and 9 bases had no gene match. The CDR3 loop spans 17 amino acids. Germline CDR1 reads SGHTA; CDR2 reads FQGNSA. The CDR3 sequence is CASSRVPSGRDTGELFF. The CDR3 nucleotides read TGTGCCAGCAGCCGAGTCCCTAGCGGGAGAGACACCGGGGAGCTGTTTTTT.

The rearrangement links TRBV6-1 to TRBJ1-5; maybe TRBD1 (5 bases). Trimming removed 6 bases from V and 5 bases from J, with 14 bases in between. This CDR3 comprises 14 residues. The germline CDR1 and CDR2 sequences are MNHNS and SASEGT. The CDR3 is CASSGLGRYQPQHF. The CDR3 DNA reads as TGTGCCAGCAGCGGTCTGGGGCGGTATCAGCCCCAGCATTTT.

The chain combines TRBV5-1 with TRBJ1-2, with a tentative D call TRBD1 (5 bases). There are 15 residues in the CDR3. V lost 4 bases and J 4 bases, leaving 17 bases between the germline ends. Germline assignment: CDR1 SGHRS and CDR2 YFSETQ. The CDR3 here is CASSPEPGQSYGYTF. The CDR3 DNA sequence: TGCGCCAGCAGCCCGGAGCCGGGGCAGAGCTATGGCTACACCTTC. The variable domain in full, with the rest retrieved from reference TRBV5-1 and TRBJ1-2, is KAGVTQTPRYLIKTRGQQVTLSCSPISGHRSVSWYQQTPGQGLQFLFEYFSETQRNKGNFPGRFSGRQFSNSRSEMNVSTLELGDSALYLCASSPEPGQSYGYTFGSGTRLTVV.

There are a few counts of this clonotype. The chain has TRBV25-1 and TRBJ1-2; 8 nucleotides agree with TRBD1. V lost 4 bases and J lost 9; bases outside the gene matches: 10. CDR1 and CDR2 from the germline V gene are MGHDK and SYGVNS. The CDR3 has 14 residues. The CDR3 sequence is CASSVWQGAQSYTF. In DNA, the CDR3 is TGTGCCAGCAGTGTGTGGCAGGGGGCGCAAAGCTACACCTTC.

This chain links TRBV4-2 with TRBJ1-1; possible D gene TRBD1, 5 bases. Germline CDR1 LGHNA, CDR2 YNFKEQ. The ends were cut back, 2 bases at V and 0 bases at J, with 13 bases in the middle. The CDR3 sequence is 16 residues long. CDR3: CASSQKRDSLNTEAFF. Written as DNA, the CDR3 is TGTGCCAGCAGCCAAAAGAGGGACTCCCTGAACACTGAAGCTTTCTTT.

The chain joins TRBV30 to TRBJ1-1; D perhaps matches TRBD1 (5 bases). The CDR3 has 15 amino acids. Germline CDR1 GTSNPN, CDR2 SVGIG (reference sequence). Deletions cut 4 bases from V and 0 bases from J, with 15 bases between. This chain's CDR3 is CAWNNFRGMNTEAFF. The CDR3 DNA sequence: TGTGCCTGGAATAATTTTAGGGGAATGAACACTGAAGCTTTCTTT.

In this sample, this clonotype turned up a few times. The chain recombines TRBV12-3 or TRBV12-4 with TRBJ2-1; 12 positions match TRBD2. Germline trimming cut 3 bases from V and 7 bases from J; bases unmatched to any gene: 7. The CDR3 spans 16 residues. CDR3 coding DNA: TGTGCCAGCAGTTTCTGGCTAGCGGGAGGGCTGAATGAGCAGTTCTTC. Protein sequence: CASSFWLAGGLNEQFF.

This chain joins TRBV4-2 and TRBJ2-5; TRBD2 matches 10 bases. Trimming cost V 2 bases and J 1 base; bases outside gene matches: 4. This CDR3 has 16 amino acids. CDR1 LGHNA and CDR2 YNFKEQ come from the germline V gene. Here the CDR3 reads CASSQTGTSAQETQYF. DNA of the CDR3: TGTGCCAGCAGCCAAACCGGGACTAGCGCCCAAGAGACCCAGTACTTC.

This clonotype was observed a few times. V is TRBV19 and J is TRBJ2-7, with TRBD1 as a possible D gene (5 bases). The germline CDR1 and CDR2 sequences are LNHDA and SQIVND (reference sequence). V dropped 4 bases and J dropped 5 bases, with 15 bases sitting between them. This CDR3 spans 14 amino acids. CDR3 DNA: TGTGCCAGTAGTAGAATGTCAGGGATGGACGAGCAGTACTTC. Its translation is CASSRMSGMDEQYF.

The chain couples TRBV20-1 to TRBJ2-2; the D is unclear. This CDR3 is 16 amino acids long. The germline CDR1 and CDR2 sequences are DFQATT and SNEGSKA (reference sequence). Trimming removed 0 bases from V and 1 base from J, with 12 bases in between. This chain's CDR3 is CSARERSPQNTGELFF. The CDR3 DNA is TGCAGTGCTAGAGAGCGATCCCCCCAGAACACCGGGGAGCTGTTTTTT.

The chain couples TRBV5-1 to TRBJ1-4; D perhaps matches TRBD1 (5 bases). Germline CDR1 and CDR2: SGHRS and YFSETQ. Trimming left V 4 bases short and J 0 bases short, with 13 bases between. The CDR3 has 16 amino acids. The CDR3 protein is CASSRGTAATNEKLFF. CDR3 DNA: TGCGCCAGCAGCCGCGGGACGGCCGCAACTAATGAAAAACTGTTTTTT.

A few counts support this clonotype. J is TRBJ1-2 and V is TRBV7-9; maybe TRBD1 (5 bases). This CDR3 has 16 amino acids. In germline, CDR1 is SEHNR, CDR2 FQNEAQ (reference sequence). V was cut by 5 bases and J by 4 bases, with 20 bases left in between. The CDR3 is CASSHPGAPSAYGYTF. The CDR3 nucleotides are TGTGCCAGCAGCCACCCCGGGGCCCCGAGCGCCTATGGCTACACCTTC.

This rearrangement joins TRBV5-6 to TRBJ2-2, with TRBD2 identical over 7 bases. J lost 1 base, V lost 2 bases, and 2 bases had no gene match. CDR3 length equals 15 residues. The germline V gene encodes CDR1 SGHDT and CDR2 YYEEEE. This CDR3 reads CASSLGLGNTGELFF. CDR3 sequence (DNA): TGTGCCAGCAGCTTAGGACTAGGGAACACCGGGGAGCTGTTTTTT.

This clonotype was picked up many times. The genes are TRBV7-2 and TRBJ2-3; D is undetermined. The V end lost 8 bases, the J end lost 5 bases, and 14 bases lay between the germline ends. CDR1 SGHTA and CDR2 FQGNSA come from the germline V gene. The CDR3 consists of 13 residues. CDR3 in amino acids: CASGGTPKDTQYF. The DNA of the CDR3 is TGTGCCAGCGGCGGTACCCCGAAAGATACGCAGTATTTT.

This clonotype was counted between two and nine times. The V call is TRBV19, the J call TRBJ2-7; 8 nucleotides line up with TRBD1. Germline loops: CDR1 LNHDA, CDR2 SQIVND (reference sequence). The CDR3 extends over 15 amino acids. V was clipped by 3 bases and J by 4 bases; unmatched bases: 8. The CDR3 loop reads CASSIRTGRGYEQYF. CDR3 DNA sequence: TGTGCCAGTAGTATTCGGACAGGGAGAGGATACGAGCAGTACTTC.

This clonotype appeared many times. The V and J genes are TRBV20-1 and TRBJ2-5; 9 bases match TRBD2. V lost 5 bases, J lost 4 bases, and 14 bases stayed unmatched. The CDR3 contains 16 residues. Per the germline V gene, CDR1 is DFQATT and CDR2 is SNEGSKA (reference sequence). The CDR3 bases are TGCAGTGCTCTGGTGGTGGGCGGGAGGGCAGGAGAGACCCAGTACTTC. Protein: CSALVVGGRAGETQYF.

This clonotype was found a few times. The chain links TRBV7-2 to TRBJ1-1; TRBD1 agrees at 7 bases. From germline, CDR1 is SGHTA and CDR2 FQGNSA. With V trimmed by 2 bases and J by 7 bases, 4 bases remained unmatched. The CDR3 is made up of 13 amino acids. The CDR3 sequence: CASSLRQGGEAFF. Written as DNA, the CDR3 is TGTGCCAGCAGCTTAAGGCAGGGGGGTGAAGCTTTCTTT.

This clonotype was counted between two and nine times. V gene TRBV3-1 combines with J gene TRBJ2-2; a possible D gene is TRBD1 (6 bases). The CDR3 contains 17 residues. The germline V gene encodes CDR1 LGHDT and CDR2 YNNKEL (reference sequence). Trimming stripped 0 bases from V and 1 base from J, with 12 bases between. CDR3 sequence (DNA): TGTGCCAGCAGCCAAGATTGGACAGTCCAGAACACCGGGGAGCTGTTTTTT. Its protein is CASSQDWTVQNTGELFF.

The chain carries TRBV12-3 or TRBV12-4 and TRBJ1-5; no clear D. V was trimmed by 7 bases and J by 0 bases, leaving 10 bases between them. This CDR3 is 14 amino acids long. The CDR3 sequence is CASTGGYSNQPQHF. In DNA form, the CDR3 reads TGTGCCAGCACGGGCGGATATAGCAATCAGCCCCAGCATTTT.

This clonotype was seen at least ten times. The chain combines TRBV3-1 with TRBJ1-3, with D hard to call. The germline V gene has CDR1 LGHDT and CDR2 YNNKEL (reference sequence). The CDR3 sequence is 12 residues long. Trimming stripped 4 bases from V and 4 bases from J, with 5 bases between. This CDR3 is CASSRSGNTIYF. The DNA for the CDR3 is TGTGCCAGCAGCCGCTCAGGAAACACCATATATTTT.

The chain couples TRBV19 to TRBJ2-4; 9 positions match TRBD1. Germline V gene sequence: CDR1 LNHDA, CDR2 SQIVND (reference sequence). V shed 8 bases and J 6 bases; nucleotides not matched to a gene: 8. CDR3 length equals 14 residues. The CDR3 loop is CASGDRASGNIQYF. As DNA, the CDR3 is TGTGCCAGTGGGGACAGGGCTTCTGGAAACATTCAGTACTTC.

The J gene is TRBJ2-2, the V gene TRBV3-1, with D uncertain. This CDR3 region has 15 residues. Germline CDR1 is LGHDT and CDR2 is YNNKEL (reference sequence). Trimming removed 0 bases at V and 3 bases at J, with 8 bases between. CDR3 bases: TGTGCCAGCAGCCAAGATTTAGGTCACACCGGGGAGCTGTTTTTT. It codes for CASSQDLGHTGELFF. Drawing the rest from reference TRBV3-1 and TRBJ2-2, the complete variable domain is DTAVSQTPKYLVTQMGNDKSIKCEQNLGHDTMYWYKQDSKKFLKIMFSYNNKELIINETVPNRFSPKSPDKAHLNLHINSLELGDSAVYFCASSQDLGHTGELFFGEGSRLTVL.

The rearrangement links TRBV15 to TRBJ1-5; no definite D call. This CDR3 region has 15 residues. The V end was cut by 6 bases, the J end by 2 bases, with 14 bases between. Germline CDR1 LNHNV, CDR2 YYDKDF (reference sequence). CDR3 bases: TGTGCCACCAGAAAGGGTCTGGGTGGCAATCAGCCCCAGCATTTT. This translates into CATRKGLGGNQPQHF.

The J gene is TRBJ2-3, the V gene TRBV5-1; TRBD1 matches 10 bases. CDR3 length: 16 residues. The junction had 7 bases not matched to a gene; V was cut back by 3 bases and J by 3 bases. Germline CDR1 is SGHRS and CDR2 is YFSETQ. CDR3: CASSSGVGQGTDTQYF. The CDR3 DNA is TGCGCCAGCAGCTCGGGTGTGGGACAGGGGACAGATACGCAGTATTTT.